This T cell receptor (beta chain) was recorded in a study of blood T cell repertoires in COVID-19. The germline gives CDR1 KGHDR, CDR2 SFDVKD. V trimming: 3 bases; J trimming: 4 bases; junction bases outside the gene matches: 8. This CDR3 contains 16 residues. Method: immunoSEQ multiplex PCR; TCRdb's copy keeps in-frame clones and lacks some. This table holds roughly 440,000 clones, about 87% found once. This receptor was obtained from a woman in her 50s with COVID-19, enrolled during active disease. The sequencing input was peripheral blood. The chain is built from TRBV24-1 and TRBJ2-3, with 8 bases lining up with TRBD2. As DNA, the CDR3 is TGTGCCACCAGTGATGTTATAGCGGGGCCAGCAGATACGCAGTATTTT. Its translation: CATSDVIAGPADTQYF.